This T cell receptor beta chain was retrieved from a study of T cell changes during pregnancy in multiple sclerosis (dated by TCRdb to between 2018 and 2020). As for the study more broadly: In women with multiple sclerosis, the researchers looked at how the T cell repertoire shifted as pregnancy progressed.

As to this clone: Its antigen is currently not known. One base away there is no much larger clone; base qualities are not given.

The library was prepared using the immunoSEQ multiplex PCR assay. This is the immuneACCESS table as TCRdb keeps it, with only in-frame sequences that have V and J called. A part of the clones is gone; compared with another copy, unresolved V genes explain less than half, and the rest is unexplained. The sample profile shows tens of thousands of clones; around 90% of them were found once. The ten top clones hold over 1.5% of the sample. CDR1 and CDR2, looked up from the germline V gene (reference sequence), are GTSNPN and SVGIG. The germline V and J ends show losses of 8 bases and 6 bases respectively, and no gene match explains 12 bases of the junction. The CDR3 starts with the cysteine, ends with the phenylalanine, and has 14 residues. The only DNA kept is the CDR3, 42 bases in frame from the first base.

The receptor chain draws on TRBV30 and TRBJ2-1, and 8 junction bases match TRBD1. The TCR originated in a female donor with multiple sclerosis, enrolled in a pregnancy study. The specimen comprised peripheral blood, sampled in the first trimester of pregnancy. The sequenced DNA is TGTGCCGGACACAGGGGGTCACGCATCAATGAGCAGTTCTTC. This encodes CAGHRGSRINEQFF.